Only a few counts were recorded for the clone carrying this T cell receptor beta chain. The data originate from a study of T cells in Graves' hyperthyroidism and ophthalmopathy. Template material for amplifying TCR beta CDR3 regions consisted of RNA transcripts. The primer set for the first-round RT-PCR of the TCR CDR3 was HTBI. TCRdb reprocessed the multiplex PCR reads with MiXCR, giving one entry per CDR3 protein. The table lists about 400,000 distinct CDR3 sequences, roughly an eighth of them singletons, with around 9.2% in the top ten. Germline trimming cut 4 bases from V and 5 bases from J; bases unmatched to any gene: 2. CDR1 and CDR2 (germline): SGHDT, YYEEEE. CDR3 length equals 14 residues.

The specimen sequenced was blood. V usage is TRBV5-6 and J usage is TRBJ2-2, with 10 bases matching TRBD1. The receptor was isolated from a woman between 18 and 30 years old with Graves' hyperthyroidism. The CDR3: CASSVDRGTGELFF. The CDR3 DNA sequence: TGTGCCAGCAGCGTGGACAGGGGGACCGGGGAGCTGTTTTTT.